Listed below are T cell receptor beta chains from one sample, sequenced in a study of STAT5B mutations in CD4+ large granular lymphocyte leukemia. Some clones are missing from TCRdb's copy, which holds only in-frame ones; the method was immunoSEQ multiplex PCR. Here the sample spans about 30,000 clones, around 76% being singletons. Sequencing was carried out using CD4+ T cells from blood buffy coats. All receptors come from a human donor in good health. Both conserved end residues are part of each CDR3. D genes are given only for firm matches. Some rows have no size entry. The others give once, few or many, or a class for an expanded clone.

TRBD2,TRBV5-1,.,TRBJ2-7,TGCGCCAGCAGCATGGCCGGGACTAGTGCCTCCTACGAGCAGTACTTC,CASSMAGTSASYEQYF
.,TRBV5-1,.,TRBJ2-7,TGCGCCAGCAGGGACACCAAGGTCGGCGAGCAGTACTTC,CASRDTKVGEQYF
TRBD1,TRBV19,.,TRBJ1-1,TGTGCCAGTGTCCGGGACAGGGTCACTGAAGCTTTCTTT,CASVRDRVTEAFF
TRBD2,TRBV6-1,.,TRBJ2-7,TGTGCCATCACAGCGGGAGTCTACGAGCAGTACTTC,CAITAGVYEQYF
TRBD1,TRBV10-1,.,TRBJ1-4,TGCGCCAGCAGCCCCGGACAGGGTCCAACTAATGAAAAACTGTTTTTT,CASSPGQGPTNEKLFF
.,TRBV18,.,TRBJ2-5,TGTGCCAGCTCACCCTCGCTGTCCCAAGAGACCCAGTACTTC,CASSPSLSQETQYF
.,TRBV7-2,.,TRBJ1-1,TGTGCCAGCAGCTCCCAGCACTACACTGAAGCTTTCTTT,CASSSQHYTEAFF
TRBD1,TRBV6-6,.,TRBJ2-1,TGTGCCGGACAGGAAGGGGCCGGAGCGGAGTTTGAGCAGTTCTTC,CAGQEGAGAEFEQFF
.,TRBV7-2,.,TRBJ1-1,TGTGCCAGCAGCTTCGGGCACCTGAACACTGAAGCTTTCTTT,CASSFGHLNTEAFF
.,TRBV4-1,.,TRBJ2-5,TGCGCCAGCAGCCAAGGGAACGGCTTTAACCAAGAGACCCAGTACTTC,CASSQGNGFNQETQYF
TRBD1,TRBV19,.,TRBJ1-1,TGTGCCAGTAGTGCAGGGGGCGCGGGGCTTACTGAAGCTTTCTTT,CASSAGGAGLTEAFF
.,TRBV2,.,TRBJ2-3,TGTGCCAGCAGCTTTAAGGGAGATACGCAGTATTTT,CASSFKGDTQYF
TRBD1,TRBV19,.,TRBJ2-3,TGTGCCACCCAGAGACAGGGGGCAGCAGATACGCAGTATTTT,CATQRQGAADTQYF
.,TRBV4-3,.,TRBJ1-2,TGCGCCAGCAGCCAACGACTCAGGGATAACTATGGCTACACCTTC,CASSQRLRDNYGYTF
.,TRBV2,.,TRBJ1-1,TGTGCCAGCAGTCCAAACCCTAGGACTGAAGCTTTCTTT,CASSPNPRTEAFF
.,TRBV7-2,.,TRBJ2-5,TGTGCCAGCAGCTCCGTCCTTGGGACCCAGTACTTC,CASSSVLGTQYF
.,TRBV14,once,TRBJ1-1,TGTGCCAGCAGCCGGGGGGGGCTGGAGCTTGAAGCTTTCTTT,CASSRGGLELEAFF